The present entry profiles one TCR beta chain with its context. These data are taken from a study of technical replicates of blood from a few donors. The germline V gene encodes CDR1 SGHRS and CDR2 YFSETQ. The CDR3 is 15 residues long. Trimming at V came to 1 base and at J to 5 bases, leaving 7 bases not matched to a gene. Some clones are missing from TCRdb's copy, which holds only in-frame ones; the method was immunoSEQ multiplex PCR. The sample lists more than 65,000 clones, roughly 95% seen once, with roughly 0.24% in the top ten. The sequence was collected from a human donor in good health. Material for sequencing was T cells isolated from PBMCs. The V gene is TRBV5-1, the J gene TRBJ1-2; 8 bases agree with TRBD1. CDR3 residues: CASSLSGGDKYGYTF. The CDR3 DNA reads TGCGCCAGCAGCTTGTCAGGGGGCGATAAGTATGGCTACACCTTC.